These T cell receptor beta chains were read from a single sample in a study of T cell responses to AZD1222 COVID-19 vaccine. Generated by immunoSEQ multiplex PCR, the TCRdb table keeps only in-frame clones and is missing some. The table shows 130,000 or so clones, with approximately 82% occurring only once. The source was peripheral blood, collected 28 days after the second AZD1222 dose. Receptors originate from an adult who received the AZD1222 COVID-19 vaccine. Both conserved end residues are part of each CDR3. D genes are given only for firm matches. Size is stated for part of the rows, as once, few or many counts, or as a class when the clone is expanded.

- TRBJ2-2 TRBV3-1/TRBV3-2 - TGTGCCAGCCCCGGGTCTTTGAACACCGGGGAGCTGTTTTTT CASPGSLNTGELFF
few TRBJ1-4 TRBV5-1 - TGCGCCAGCAGCTTTCAGGGGAGTGAAAAACTGTTTTTT CASSFQGSEKLFF
- TRBJ2-1 TRBV7-2 TRBD2 TGTGCCAGCAGCTTATTCCGACTAGCGACGAATGAGCAGTTCTTC CASSLFRLATNEQFF
- TRBJ2-1 TRBV13 - TGTGCCAGCAGCTTACTAGTTCGGAATGAGCAGTTCTTC CASSLLVRNEQFF
- TRBJ2-7 TRBV4-3 TRBD1 TGCGCCAGCAGCCAAGGGATGGGACAGTCCTACGAGCAGTACTTC CASSQGMGQSYEQYF
- TRBJ1-3 TRBV19 TRBD1 TGTGCCAGTAGTATCCTATCGGTCACACAGGGGACCTACTCCTCTGGAAACACCATATATTTT CASSILSVTQGTYSSGNTIYF
- TRBJ1-2 TRBV11-2 - TGTGCCAGCAGCCAGAGCCGGGATAACCTCGGCTACACCTTC CASSQSRDNLGYTF
- TRBJ1-1 TRBV7-9 - TGTGCCAGCAGCTTAGCAGTAGGGAACACTGAAGCTTTCTTT CASSLAVGNTEAFF
- TRBJ2-5 TRBV5-1 - TGCGCCAGCGGGGACTTTGCCGCCCAGTACTTC CASGDFAAQYF
- TRBJ1-1 TRBV4-3 TRBD1 TGCGCCAGCAGCCAGTCGGACAGGCGCGAGACCACTGAAGCTTTCTTT CASSQSDRRETTEAFF
- TRBJ2-5 TRBV30 TRBD2 TGTGCCTGGAGTGGGACTAGTCCGCAAGAGACCCAGTACTTC CAWSGTSPQETQYF
- TRBJ1-1 TRBV9 TRBD1 TGTGCCAGCAGCCCGGACAGGGCGGGGGTCACTGAAGCTTTCTTT CASSPDRAGVTEAFF
- TRBJ1-1 TRBV19 - TGTGCCAGTAGTCTCGCGGGGGCTGAAGCTTTCTTT CASSLAGAEAFF
- TRBJ1-5 TRBV10-3 TRBD1 TGTGCCATCAGTGAGGGAGGACCCAGGGGGACCTCTAGCAATCAGCCCCAGCATTTT CAISEGGPRGTSSNQPQHF
- TRBJ1-4 TRBV7-8 - TGTGCCAGCAGCTTACCCCCGACAACAACTAATGAAAAACTGTTTTTT CASSLPPTTTNEKLFF
- TRBJ1-2 TRBV12-3/TRBV12-4 - TGTGCCAGCAGTTTACGCAACGCCGGTGGCTACACCTTC CASSLRNAGGYTF
- TRBJ1-1 TRBV14 - TGTGCCAGCAGCCAAGGGGTTGGTCTTATGAACACTGAAGCTTTCTTT CASSQGVGLMNTEAFF
- TRBJ1-6 TRBV6-1 - TGTGCCAGCAGTAAAGGGACAAGTAAGAGGGATTCACCCCTCCACTTT CASSKGTSKRDSPLHF
few TRBJ1-3 TRBV28 - TGTGCCAGCTCTTGGGTCGCTGGAAACACCATATATTTT CASSWVAGNTIYF
many TRBJ1-6 TRBV28 - TGTGCCAGCAGCCCCACGCCGACAGGCAGGTCACCCCTCCACTTT CASSPTPTGRSPLHF
- TRBJ1-3 TRBV6-5 - TGTGCCAGCAGTTACTCGGGACCTGGAAACACCATATATTTT CASSYSGPGNTIYF
few TRBJ1-5 TRBV10-3 - TGTGCCATCAGTGAAAGGGGGGATAATCAGCCCCAGCATTTT CAISERGDNQPQHF
- TRBJ1-1 TRBV28 TRBD1 TGTGCCAGCAGTCCGGTTAACAGACTCAGGGGGCCCACTGAAGCTTTCTTT CASSPVNRLRGPTEAFF
- TRBJ1-2 TRBV6-5 - TGTGCCAGCCGTCCGGGGACGGATGGCTACACCTTC CASRPGTDGYTF
- TRBJ2-7 TRBV9 TRBD1 TGTGCCAGCAGCGCCGCCGGGACAGGGTATGACGAGCAGTACTTC CASSAAGTGYDEQYF
- TRBJ1-5 TRBV23-1 - TGCGCCAGCAGTCAAACCGGACACCCAGGGAATCAGCCCCAGCATTTT CASSQTGHPGNQPQHF
- TRBJ1-5 TRBV7-8 TRBD1 TGTGCCAGCAGCTTAGCGCTAACAGGGGGTTATCAGCCCCAGCATTTT CASSLALTGGYQPQHF
- TRBJ1-2 TRBV18 TRBD1 TGTGCCAGCTCCCCCGGGACAGGGGGAATCTATGGCTACACCTTC CASSPGTGGIYGYTF
- TRBJ1-5 TRBV7-2 - TGTGCCAGCAGCTTTGGGACAAGGGAGAATCAGCCCCAGCATTTT CASSFGTRENQPQHF
- TRBJ2-1 TRBV12-5 TRBD1 TGTGCTAGTGGTTTGGGCCAGGGGGATATCTCCTACAATGAGCAGTTCTTC CASGLGQGDISYNEQFF
once TRBJ1-6 TRBV6-5 - TGTGCCAGCAGTTACGGACAAGCGGGAAGCTCACCCCTCCACTTT CASSYGQAGSSPLHF
- TRBJ2-1 TRBV28 TRBD2 TGTGCCAGCAGCCTGGGGGGGGGCTCCTACAATGAGCAGTTCTTC CASSLGGGSYNEQFF
- TRBJ2-7 TRBV3-1/TRBV3-2 TRBD2 TGTGCCAGCAGCCAAGGACTAGCGTCCTACGAGCAGTACTTC CASSQGLASYEQYF
- TRBJ2-6 TRBV27 - TGTGCCAGCAGTTTCTCTGGGGCCAACGTCCTGACTTTC CASSFSGANVLTF
- TRBJ2-1 TRBV7-2 - TGTGCCAGCAGCTTAGTAGGGGGGTTCTACAATGAGCAGTTCTTC CASSLVGGFYNEQFF
- TRBJ1-1 TRBV11-1 - TGTGCCAGCAGCTTAGTTGCTGGGACGAACACTGAAGCTTTCTTT CASSLVAGTNTEAFF
- TRBJ2-2 TRBV11-3 - TGTGCCAGCAGCTTATACTCGGGGCCGAACACCGGGGAGCTGTTTTTT CASSLYSGPNTGELFF
- TRBJ1-5 TRBV19 - TGTGCCAGTAGTATTGGAGGGAAGAGCAATCAGCCCCAGCATTTT CASSIGGKSNQPQHF
- TRBJ2-7 TRBV9 - TGTGCCAGCAGCGAAGGTTTATCTGGCTACGAGCAGTACTTC CASSEGLSGYEQYF
- TRBJ2-1 TRBV7-8 - TGTGCCAGCAGCCTGTTAGGGGATGAGCAGTTCTTC CASSLLGDEQFF
- TRBJ2-3 TRBV5-1 - TGCGCCAGCAGTAACACGGGCCCAGATACGCAGTATTTT CASSNTGPDTQYF
- TRBJ2-7 TRBV9 TRBD1 TGTGCCAGCAGCGTAACCCGGGACAGCCCCTACGAGCAGTACTTC CASSVTRDSPYEQYF
- TRBJ1-1 TRBV29-1 - TGCAGCGTTAAAAAATCATCGGGGAACACTGAAGCTTTCTTT CSVKKSSGNTEAFF
- TRBJ1-4 TRBV9 - TGTGCCAGCAGCGTACAAATATCAACTAATGAAAAACTGTTTTTT CASSVQISTNEKLFF
few TRBJ2-5 TRBV29-1 - TGCAGCGTTGGGACTAAAGAGACCCAGTACTTC CSVGTKETQYF
- TRBJ2-1 TRBV28 TRBD1 TGTGCCAGCAGCCTACCGGGACAGGGATGGAATGAGCAGTTCTTC CASSLPGQGWNEQFF
- TRBJ1-5 TRBV9 - TGTGCCAGCAGCGATGGGCCGGAGAGCAATCAGCCCCAGCATTTT CASSDGPESNQPQHF
- TRBJ1-6 TRBV7-9 - TGTGCCAGCAGCCCCGGGGGGAGCTCCTATAATTCACCCCTCCACTTT CASSPGGSSYNSPLHF
- TRBJ1-2 TRBV2 - TGTGCCAGCAGTGAGGAGGGGCGCTATGGCTACACCTTC CASSEEGRYGYTF
- TRBJ2-7 TRBV5-1 - TGCGCCAGCAGCTTGGACGGCGGCGCCCTCTCCGAGCAGTACTTC CASSLDGGALSEQYF
- TRBJ1-2 TRBV5-1 - TGCGCCAGCACCTTAAGCCCCGGGAACTATGGCTACACCTTC CASTLSPGNYGYTF
few TRBJ2-2 TRBV7-9 TRBD1 TGTGCCAGCAGCTCGGGACAGGGGAGAACCGGGGAGCTGTTTTTT CASSSGQGRTGELFF
- TRBJ1-2 TRBV18 - TGTGCCAGCTCACTCCTTACAAGGGCAGGGTATGGCTACACCTTC CASSLLTRAGYGYTF
- TRBJ1-1 TRBV6-1 - TGTGCCAGCAGTGTAACCGTTACAGGTCCCGGGACTGAAGCTTTCTTT CASSVTVTGPGTEAFF
- TRBJ2-7 TRBV12-3/TRBV12-4 - TGTGCCAGCAGTTTAGCTGCCCCCGAGCAGTACTTC CASSLAAPEQYF
- TRBJ2-1 TRBV7-8 - TGTGCCAGCAGCTTAGCGAGGGGTATAGAGGTCTTC CASSLARGIEVF
- TRBJ2-7 TRBV27 - TGTGCCAGCAGGAGGGGGAGCATCTCCTACGAGCAGTACTTC CASRRGSISYEQYF
- TRBJ1-1 TRBV5-1 - TGCGCCAGCAGCCCCCAGGGAACGGTGAACACTGAAGCTTTCTTT CASSPQGTVNTEAFF
- TRBJ2-6 TRBV5-5 - TGTGCCAGCAGCCGGACCGGGGGTACGGGGGCCAACGTCCTGACTTTC CASSRTGGTGANVLTF